The entry that follows covers one T cell receptor (beta chain) sequence. Its specificity is unknown. The data were taken from a study of cytomegalovirus exposure and HLA in healthy donors. General study findings and limits: There were a few CMV-associated chains whose specificity for CMV antigens was confirmed in vitro. Trimming of TCR beta V- and J-genes showed a link, identified in a later analysis, to a missense DCLRE1C variant. Analysis performed later showed TCR beta chains linked to HLA being more clonally expanded than equally common others. Roughly uniform sequencing depth across donors was assumed, possibly incorrectly.

Researchers ran the PCR with 60 Vbeta and 13 Jbeta primers. Method: immunoSEQ multiplex PCR; TCRdb's copy keeps in-frame clones and lacks some. The sample lists some 130,000 clones; 76% were seen once. The sequence was obtained from a man in his forties or fifties in good health and CMV-seronegative. Material for sequencing was PBMCs.

CDR3 residues: CAWSVGAGGTQPQHF. For the CDR3, the DNA is TGTGCCTGGAGTGTAGGGGCAGGGGGAACTCAGCCCCAGCATTTT. The chain joins TRBV30 to TRBJ1-5; TRBD1 aligns across 7 bases. The CDR3 loop spans 15 amino acids. Germline V gene data show CDR1 as GTSNPN and CDR2 as SVGIG (reference sequence). Trimming took 0 bases from V and 6 from J; bases not matched to a gene: 8.